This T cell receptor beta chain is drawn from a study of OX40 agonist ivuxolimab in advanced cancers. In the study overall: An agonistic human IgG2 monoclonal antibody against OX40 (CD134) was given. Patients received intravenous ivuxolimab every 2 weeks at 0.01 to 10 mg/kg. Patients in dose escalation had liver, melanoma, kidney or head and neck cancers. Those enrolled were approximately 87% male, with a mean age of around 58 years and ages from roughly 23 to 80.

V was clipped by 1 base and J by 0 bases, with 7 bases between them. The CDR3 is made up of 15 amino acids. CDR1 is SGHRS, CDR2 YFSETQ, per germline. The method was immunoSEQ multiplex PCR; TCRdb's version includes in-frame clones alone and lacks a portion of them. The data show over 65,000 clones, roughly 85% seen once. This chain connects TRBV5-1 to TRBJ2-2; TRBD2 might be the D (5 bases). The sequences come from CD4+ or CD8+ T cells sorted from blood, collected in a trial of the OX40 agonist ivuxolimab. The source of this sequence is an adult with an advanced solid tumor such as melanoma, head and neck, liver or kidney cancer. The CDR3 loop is CASSLWRSNTGELFF. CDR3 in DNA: TGCGCCAGCAGCTTGTGGAGGTCGAACACCGGGGAGCTGTTTTTT.